What follows is one T cell receptor (beta chain) and its context. Trimming removed 5 bases at V and 3 bases at J, with 10 bases between. The CDR3 extends over 14 amino acids. The germline gives CDR1 MGHDK, CDR2 SYGVNS. The data stem from a study of control samples from healthy donors and cancer patients. The method was immunoSEQ multiplex PCR; TCRdb's version includes in-frame clones alone and lacks a portion of them. The data contain tens of thousands of clones, about 95% of them seen just once; the ten biggest clones take up less than 2.5%. This sequence joins TRBV25-1 and TRBJ1-4; D is ambiguous. Sequences were obtained from blood. The TCR sequence derives from a man between 25 and 39 years old in good health. CDR3 region: CASSKPGANEKLFF. CDR3 DNA sequence: TGTGCCAGCAGTAAACCGGGAGCTAATGAAAAACTGTTTTTT. Filled out from reference TRBV25-1 and TRBJ1-4, the complete variable domain reads EADIYQTPRYLVIGTGKKITLECSQTMGHDKMYWYQQDPGMELHLIHYSYGVNSTEKGDLSSESTVSRIRTEHFPLTLESARPSHTSQYLCASSKPGANEKLFFGSGTQLSVL.